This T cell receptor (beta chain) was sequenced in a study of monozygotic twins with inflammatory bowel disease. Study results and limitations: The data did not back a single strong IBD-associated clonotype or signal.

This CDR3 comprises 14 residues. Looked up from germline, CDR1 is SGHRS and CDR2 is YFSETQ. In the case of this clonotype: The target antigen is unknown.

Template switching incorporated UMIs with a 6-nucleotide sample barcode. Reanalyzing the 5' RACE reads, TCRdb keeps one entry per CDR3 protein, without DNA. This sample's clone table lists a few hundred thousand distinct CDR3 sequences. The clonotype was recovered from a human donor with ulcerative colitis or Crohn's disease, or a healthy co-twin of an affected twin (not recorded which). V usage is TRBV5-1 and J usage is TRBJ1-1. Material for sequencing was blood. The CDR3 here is CASSLNSYNTEAFF.